These T cell receptor beta chains were read from a single sample in a study of CD8 T cells in Susac syndrome. MiXCR, applied by TCRdb to the immunoSEQ multiplex PCR reads, yields one record per CDR3 protein. The data contain some 50,000 distinct CDR3 sequences, roughly 94% of them singletons. Sequenced sample: CD8+ T cells from PBMCs. The receptors were gathered from a human donor with Susac syndrome. The CDR3 runs from the conserved cysteine through the conserved F or W. Fields, in order: V gene, D gene, clone size, J gene, CDR3 protein, CDR3 DNA. The D gene is left open where the match is weak. Size tells how often a clone was seen (once, few, many) or the class of an expanded clone, and some rows leave it out.

v_call: TRBV30
d_call: .
clone_size: .
j_call: TRBJ2-2
cdr3_aa: CAWSEGYTGELFF
cdr3_nt: TGTGCCTGGAGTGAGGGCTACACCGGGGAGCTGTTTTTT

v_call: TRBV27
d_call: .
clone_size: .
j_call: TRBJ1-2
cdr3_aa: CASSLTGFGDGYTF
cdr3_nt: TGTGCCAGCAGTTTAACAGGGTTCGGAGATGGCTACACCTTC

v_call: TRBV12-3/TRBV12-4
d_call: TRBD2
clone_size: .
j_call: TRBJ2-7
cdr3_aa: CASSPGLAGGYEQYF
cdr3_nt: TGTGCCAGCAGTCCCGGACTAGCGGGGGGCTACGAGCAGTACTTC

v_call: TRBV4-3
d_call: .
clone_size: .
j_call: TRBJ2-7
cdr3_aa: CASSQVRGTPAYEQYF
cdr3_nt: TGCGCCAGCAGCCAAGTTCGAGGAACACCAGCTTACGAGCAGTACTTC

v_call: TRBV9
d_call: .
clone_size: once
j_call: TRBJ2-5
cdr3_aa: CASSVGQGGETQYF
cdr3_nt: TGTGCCAGCAGCGTGGGGCAGGGAGGTGAGACCCAGTACTTC

v_call: TRBV5-5
d_call: .
clone_size: .
j_call: TRBJ1-5
cdr3_aa: CASSPSVGSNQPQHF
cdr3_nt: TGTGCCAGCAGCCCGTCAGTGGGCAGCAATCAGCCCCAGCATTTT

v_call: TRBV20-1
d_call: TRBD1
clone_size: .
j_call: TRBJ2-7
cdr3_aa: CSAGDRVNEQYF
cdr3_nt: TGCAGTGCTGGTGACAGGGTGAACGAGCAGTACTTC

v_call: TRBV20-1
d_call: .
clone_size: .
j_call: TRBJ2-7
cdr3_aa: CSARGSTAYEQYF
cdr3_nt: TGCAGTGCTCGGGGATCCACCGCCTACGAGCAGTACTTC

v_call: TRBV7-8
d_call: TRBD2
clone_size: .
j_call: TRBJ2-7
cdr3_aa: CASSLKGASGEQYF
cdr3_nt: TGTGCCAGCAGCTTAAAAGGCGCTAGCGGAGAGCAGTACTTC

v_call: TRBV30
d_call: .
clone_size: .
j_call: TRBJ2-7
cdr3_aa: CAGSRGLGEQYF
cdr3_nt: TGTGCCGGATCCAGGGGCCTAGGCGAGCAGTACTTC

v_call: TRBV12-3/TRBV12-4
d_call: .
clone_size: .
j_call: TRBJ1-5
cdr3_aa: CASSSMGVSQPQHF
cdr3_nt: TGTGCCAGCAGTTCAATGGGGGTGAGTCAGCCCCAGCATTTT

v_call: TRBV20-1
d_call: .
clone_size: .
j_call: TRBJ2-2
cdr3_aa: CSASGVNTGELFF
cdr3_nt: TGCAGTGCTAGTGGGGTCAACACCGGGGAGCTGTTTTTT

v_call: TRBV3-1
d_call: .
clone_size: .
j_call: TRBJ1-1
cdr3_aa: CASSPTPKSTEAFF
cdr3_nt: TGTGCCAGCAGCCCCACTCCCAAGAGCACTGAAGCTTTCTTT

v_call: TRBV5-6
d_call: .
clone_size: .
j_call: TRBJ2-6
cdr3_aa: CASSPGPKYRSGANVLTF
cdr3_nt: TGTGCCAGCAGCCCGGGACCGAAGTACCGCTCTGGGGCCAACGTCCTGACTTTC

v_call: TRBV29-1
d_call: .
clone_size: few
j_call: TRBJ2-3
cdr3_aa: CSVEGTVGTDTQYF
cdr3_nt: TGCAGCGTTGAAGGGACGGTGGGCACAGATACGCAGTATTTT

v_call: TRBV29-1
d_call: .
clone_size: .
j_call: TRBJ1-2
cdr3_aa: CSVPTDSNYGYTF
cdr3_nt: TGCAGCGTTCCCACAGACTCTAACTATGGCTACACCTTC

v_call: TRBV20-1
d_call: .
clone_size: .
j_call: TRBJ1-5
cdr3_aa: CSAKPWGGSNQPQHF
cdr3_nt: TGCAGTGCAAAGCCCTGGGGGGGCAGCAATCAGCCCCAGCATTTT

v_call: TRBV9
d_call: TRBD2
clone_size: .
j_call: TRBJ2-1
cdr3_aa: CATGGGRVDEQFF
cdr3_nt: TGTGCCACCGGGGGGGGCCGGGTCGATGAGCAGTTCTTC

v_call: TRBV20-1
d_call: .
clone_size: once
j_call: TRBJ2-2
cdr3_aa: CSASALSGLTPNTGELFF
cdr3_nt: TGCAGTGCATCCGCCCTAAGCGGACTAACCCCGAACACCGGGGAGCTGTTTTTT

v_call: TRBV12-3/TRBV12-4
d_call: TRBD1
clone_size: .
j_call: TRBJ1-1
cdr3_aa: CASSRRRTGGVTEAFF
cdr3_nt: TGTGCCAGCAGCCGCCGCCGGACAGGGGGGGTGACTGAAGCTTTCTTT

v_call: TRBV30
d_call: TRBD1
clone_size: .
j_call: TRBJ1-6
cdr3_aa: CAWSQGDSPLHF
cdr3_nt: TGTGCCTGGAGTCAGGGGGATTCACCCCTCCACTTT

v_call: TRBV9
d_call: TRBD2
clone_size: .
j_call: TRBJ2-1
cdr3_aa: CASSGSGGAAEQFF
cdr3_nt: TGTGCCAGCAGCGGTAGCGGGGGGGCCGCTGAGCAGTTCTTC

v_call: TRBV29-1
d_call: TRBD2
clone_size: .
j_call: TRBJ2-3
cdr3_aa: CSVGSGALADTQYF
cdr3_nt: TGCAGCGTTGGTAGCGGGGCGCTTGCAGATACGCAGTATTTT

v_call: TRBV7-7
d_call: .
clone_size: .
j_call: TRBJ2-7
cdr3_aa: CASSLAAAEPYEQYF
cdr3_nt: TGTGCTAGCAGCTTAGCTGCGGCGGAACCCTACGAGCAGTACTTC

v_call: TRBV11-1
d_call: .
clone_size: .
j_call: TRBJ2-7
cdr3_aa: CASSPLRSPYEQYF
cdr3_nt: TGTGCCAGCAGCCCTCTCCGCTCGCCCTACGAGCAGTACTTC

v_call: TRBV7-9
d_call: .
clone_size: .
j_call: TRBJ2-3
cdr3_aa: CASAAVGTDTQYF
cdr3_nt: TGTGCCAGCGCTGCGGTGGGCACAGATACGCAGTATTTT

v_call: TRBV10-2
d_call: TRBD2
clone_size: .
j_call: TRBJ2-1
cdr3_aa: CASSPGTSIYEQFF
cdr3_nt: TGCGCCAGCAGCCCCGGGACTAGTATCTATGAGCAGTTCTTC

v_call: TRBV7-3
d_call: .
clone_size: .
j_call: TRBJ1-3
cdr3_aa: CASSPPGTSGNTIYF
cdr3_nt: TGTGCCAGCAGCCCGCCTGGGACTTCTGGAAACACCATATATTTT

v_call: TRBV12-3/TRBV12-4
d_call: TRBD1
clone_size: .
j_call: TRBJ2-7
cdr3_aa: CASSPGDRDEQYF
cdr3_nt: TGTGCCAGCAGCCCCGGGGACAGGGACGAGCAGTACTTC

v_call: TRBV12-3/TRBV12-4
d_call: .
clone_size: few
j_call: TRBJ1-1
cdr3_aa: CASSFGGVNTEAFF
cdr3_nt: TGTGCCAGCAGTTTTGGAGGGGTGAACACTGAAGCTTTCTTT

v_call: TRBV12-5
d_call: .
clone_size: .
j_call: TRBJ2-1
cdr3_aa: CASGLAFAEQFF
cdr3_nt: TGTGCTAGTGGTTTGGCGTTCGCTGAGCAGTTCTTC

v_call: TRBV2
d_call: .
clone_size: .
j_call: TRBJ2-4
cdr3_aa: CASTPPRGWAKNIQYF
cdr3_nt: TGTGCCAGCACTCCCCCTCGGGGATGGGCCAAAAACATTCAGTACTTC

v_call: TRBV7-3
d_call: TRBD1
clone_size: .
j_call: TRBJ1-2
cdr3_aa: CASSLDRGPGGYTF
cdr3_nt: TGTGCCAGCAGCTTAGACAGGGGGCCTGGTGGCTACACCTTC